This T cell receptor (beta chain) was documented in a study of a mutant IDH1 vaccine in newly diagnosed glioma. Across the study: Patients, over weeks 1, 3, 5, 7, 11, 15, 19 and 23, received a total of eight vaccinations. Either 4-6 weeks after radiotherapy alone or alongside temozolomide, vaccination was begun. Findings of the study overall: Variations in leading peripheral T cell clonotypes appeared to have no connection with pseudoprogression.

Note on this clone: The antigen remains unidentified.

The time point is: week 11, during vaccination. Vaccinated patients received 300 ug of mutant IDH1 20-mer peptide per dose, with topical imiquimod. Only in-frame clones appear in the TCRdb table, and some are missing; sequencing was by immunoSEQ multiplex PCR. Of about 61,000 clones detected, roughly 80% appear once; the ten largest clones hold approximately 6.1%. Germline V CDR1 and CDR2: SGHAT, FQDESV (reference sequence). The CDR3 runs to 12 residues. The V and J ends lost 5 bases and 2 bases respectively, with 7 bases between them. The TCR was taken from a man between 50 and 59 years old with glioma. Here the sequenced sample was PBMCs, taken from a glioma patient whose treatment included an IDH1 peptide vaccine. V and J are TRBV11-1 and TRBJ2-7; no firm D call. This chain's CDR3 is CASSPRTYEQYF. The DNA of the CDR3 is TGTGCCAGCAGCCCGCGGACCTACGAGCAGTACTTC.